This TCR beta chain was sequenced for a study of blood T cell repertoires in COVID-19. Study as a whole: The origin of the acute and convalescent COVID-19 samples was the United States, Italy and Spain.

All enrollees were roughly 18 to 95 years old and from under 25 US areas. Exposed volunteers were people who met a COVID-19 case within 2 weeks before study entry. The CDR3 sequence is 16 residues long. TCRdb keeps only in-frame clones here, not all; method: immunoSEQ multiplex PCR. The sample contains a few hundred thousand clones, roughly 89% of which appear only once. The chain uses TRBV1 and TRBJ1-1; the table's D call, TRBD1, has no DNA check behind it. TRBV1 constitutes a pseudogene. Input material: PBMCs or T cells enriched from blood (not recorded which). The clonotype originates from a woman aged 45-60 years who had been exposed to COVID-19. DNA of the CDR3: TGCACCAGCAGCCAACCCGGACAGGATATGAACACTGAAGCTTTCTTT. Translated, it gives CTSSQPGQDMNTEAFF.